This T cell receptor (beta chain) was found in a study of blood T cells in healthy people across ages. Points from the study as a whole: Unknown donor CMV status possibly confounded expanded clonotype changes.

PCR was performed a second time for roughly 7 to 12 cycles using a sample-barcoded 5' primer and a J-beta primer mix. Using its own MiXCR run on the 5' RACE reads, TCRdb lists one record per CDR3 protein. There are under 1,100,000 distinct CDR3 sequences in the sample; approximately 26% occur only once, and around 0.75% lies in the top ten. Comment on this clonotype: Antigen: not known.

Another study also made use of these data, one on T cells of mothers and their children.

The sample comprised blood. This TCR was sampled from a girl aged 2-9 years in good health.

DNA of the CDR3: TGCAGCGTTTCTTACGGGGTTTGGTCTGAAGCTTTCTTT. This sequence encodes CSVSYGVWSEAFF. The V gene is TRBV29-1, the J gene TRBJ1-1; D remains unclear. Trimming pared 5 bases from V and 6 bases from J, leaving 16 bases between. Per germline, CDR1 SQVTM and CDR2 ANQGSEA. The CDR3 consists of 13 residues.